Sequencing of this T cell receptor (beta chain) was carried out in a study of CD8 T cells in ankylosing spondylitis. Study conclusions and caveats: A TCR beta motif of under 10 highly homologous variants seemed to mark ankylosing spondylitis blood. Clones linked with disease were CD8+ and fairly uncommon in the peripheral blood.

TCRdb re-called the 5' RACE reads through MiXCR, storing one row per CDR3 protein. This sample carries 250,000 to 350,000 distinct CDR3 sequences, around 18% of them seen once, and the ten largest clones take roughly 7.3%. On this clonotype: Its antigen is unknown.

This TCR was sampled from a male donor with ankylosing spondylitis or in good health (not recorded which). The material sequenced was blood, either unsorted or a sorted T cell fraction (not recorded which).

CDR3 coding DNA: TGTGCCAGCAGCTTAGGGGGTTGGAATCAGCCCCAGCATTTT. Its protein is CASSLGGWNQPQHF. The V and J genes are TRBV7-6 and TRBJ1-5; D gene unclear. V was pared by 1 base and J by 4 bases, with 8 bases between. CDR1 is SGHVS, CDR2 FNYEAQ, per germline. This CDR3 spans 14 amino acids.